Each of the 12 T cell receptor beta chains below was sequenced from the same sample in a study of T cell responses to AZD1222 COVID-19 vaccine. The repertoire was sequenced with immunoSEQ multiplex PCR; TCRdb's copy has only in-frame clones and lacks some. Found here are 100,000 to 150,000 clones, approximately 90% of them singletons; the top ten hold 6.9%. The sequences come from peripheral blood, collected on day 0 of AZD1222 vaccination. The receptors stem from an adult in good health.

The chain recombines TRBV7-8 with TRBJ2-3; D remains ambiguous. V shed 5 bases and J shed 0 bases, with 6 bases lying between them. This CDR3 is built from 13 residues. Germline V gives CDR1 SGHVS, CDR2 FQNEAQ. The CDR3, as DNA: TGTGCCAGCAGCGCTCTCAGCACAGATACGCAGTATTTT. Its translation: CASSALSTDTQYF.

V gene TRBV6-1 combines with J gene TRBJ2-4, with TRBD1 matching 9 bases. CDR3 size: 17 residues. The germline V gene encodes CDR1 MNHNS and CDR2 SASEGT. The V gene end was trimmed by 4 bases and the J gene end by 1 base; junction bases not matched to a gene: 8. The DNA of the CDR3 is TGTGCCAGCAGTGCCTTGACAGGGGGGATTGCCAAAAACATTCAGTACTTC. This sequence encodes CASSALTGGIAKNIQYF.

The chain links TRBV24-1 to TRBJ1-5, with D unclear. V lost 3 bases and J 3 bases, leaving 8 bases between the germline ends. The CDR3 loop spans 14 amino acids. Germline V gives CDR1 KGHDR, CDR2 SFDVKD. The CDR3, as DNA: TGTGCCACCAGTGATCCGGGTTCCAATCAGCCCCAGCATTTT. It codes for CATSDPGSNQPQHF.

The chain employs TRBV5-1 and TRBJ1-2; possibly TRBD1 for D (6 bases). Germline V gives CDR1 SGHRS, CDR2 YFSETQ. With 1 base removed from V and 6 bases from J, the gap between germline ends came to 16 bases. This CDR3 contains 15 residues. CDR3 nucleotide sequence: TGCGCCAGCAGCTTGACCTTTAACAGGGCGGATGGCTACACCTTC. This gives the protein CASSLTFNRADGYTF.

The chain is built from TRBV19 and TRBJ1-1; D possibly corresponds to TRBD1 (5 bases). The CDR3 contains 15 residues. Germline V gene sequence: CDR1 LNHDA, CDR2 SQIVND (reference sequence). The V gene lost 1 base and the J gene lost 6 bases, with 15 bases spanning the gap. DNA of the CDR3: TGTGCCAGTAGTATAGTCCGCCCGGGGGTCGCTGAAGCTTTCTTT. As protein: CASSIVRPGVAEAFF.

V is TRBV6-2 or TRBV6-3 and J is TRBJ1-2; the D gene is possibly TRBD1 (6 bases). The CDR3 loop spans 15 amino acids. Deletions cut 2 bases from V and 8 bases from J, with 18 bases between. Germline-derived CDR1 and CDR2 are MNHEY and SVGEGT. The CDR3 sequence: CASSYDKQGLYGYTF. CDR3 in DNA: TGTGCCAGCAGTTACGACAAACAGGGACTGTACGGCTACACCTTC.

This chain joins TRBV2 and TRBJ1-2; D is perhaps TRBD1 (5 bases). V was trimmed by 4 bases and J by 1 base, leaving 10 bases between them. The CDR3 contains 14 residues. Germline CDR1 and CDR2: SNHLY and FYNNEI. CDR3 in amino acids: CASSVRGGNYGYTF. The CDR3 DNA reads TGTGCCAGCAGTGTGAGGGGTGGTAACTATGGCTACACCTTC.

The chain has TRBV6-5 and TRBJ2-7, with 8 bases lining up with TRBD1. V shed 6 bases and J 3 bases; nucleotides not matched to a gene: 4. Germline V gene data show CDR1 as MNHEY and CDR2 as SVGAGI. The CDR3 length is 13 residues. The DNA for the CDR3 is TGTGCCAGCAGCCGGGACAGGATCTACGAGCAGTACTTC. Amino acids: CASSRDRIYEQYF.

The chain couples TRBV6-5 to TRBJ1-2; no firm D call. Trimming pared 8 bases from V and 1 base from J, leaving 8 bases between. CDR1 is MNHEY and CDR2 is SVGAGI in the germline V gene. This CDR3 is built from 12 residues. The CDR3 sequence: CASEDRNYGYTF. CDR3 DNA sequence: TGTGCCAGCGAAGACCGTAACTATGGCTACACCTTC.

The chain employs TRBV4-2 and TRBJ1-2, with D tentatively TRBD1 (5 bases). V was pared by 0 bases and J by 3 bases, with 11 bases between. Germline V CDR1 and CDR2: LGHNA, YNFKEQ. CDR3 length: 15 amino acids. The CDR3, as DNA: TGTGCCAGCAGCCAAGATGCGGGGGTTGACTATGGCTACACCTTC. Its protein product is CASSQDAGVDYGYTF.

This chain links TRBV6-6 with TRBJ1-6; no clear D gene. V was trimmed by 5 bases and J by 14 bases, leaving 19 bases between them. The CDR3 covers 14 residues. CDR1 is MNHNY and CDR2 is SVGAGI in the germline V gene (reference sequence). The CDR3 DNA follows: TGTGCCAGCAGTCCGCCCTCGCAAAGAGACACCCTCCACTTT. This codes for CASSPPSQRDTLHF.

The chain carries TRBV5-4 and TRBJ1-2; D possibly corresponds to TRBD1 (5 bases). Between the trimmed V and J ends, which lost 0 bases and 3 bases, there was a span of 9 bases. Looked up from germline, CDR1 is SGHNT and CDR2 is YYREEE (reference sequence). This CDR3 has 14 residues. Here the CDR3 DNA reads TGTGCCAGCAGCTTGGATGGGGGGGACTATGGCTACACCTTC. Protein product: CASSLDGGDYGYTF.